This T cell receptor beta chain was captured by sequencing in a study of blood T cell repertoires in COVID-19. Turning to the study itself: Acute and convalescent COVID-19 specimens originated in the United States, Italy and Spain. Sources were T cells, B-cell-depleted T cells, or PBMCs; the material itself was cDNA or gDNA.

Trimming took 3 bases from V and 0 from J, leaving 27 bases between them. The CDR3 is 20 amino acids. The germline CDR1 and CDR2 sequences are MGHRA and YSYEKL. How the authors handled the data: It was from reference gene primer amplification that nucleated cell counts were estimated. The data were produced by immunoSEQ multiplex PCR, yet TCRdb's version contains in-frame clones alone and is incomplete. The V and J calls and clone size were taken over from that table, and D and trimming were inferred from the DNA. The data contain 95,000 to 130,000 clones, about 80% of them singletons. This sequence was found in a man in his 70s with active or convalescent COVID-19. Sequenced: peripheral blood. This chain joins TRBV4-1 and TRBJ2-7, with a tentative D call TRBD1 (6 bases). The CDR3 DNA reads TGCGCCAGCAGCCATCCCCTTACAAATACAGGGATTGGAAGCTCCTACGAGCAGTACTTC. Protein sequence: CASSHPLTNTGIGSSYEQYF.